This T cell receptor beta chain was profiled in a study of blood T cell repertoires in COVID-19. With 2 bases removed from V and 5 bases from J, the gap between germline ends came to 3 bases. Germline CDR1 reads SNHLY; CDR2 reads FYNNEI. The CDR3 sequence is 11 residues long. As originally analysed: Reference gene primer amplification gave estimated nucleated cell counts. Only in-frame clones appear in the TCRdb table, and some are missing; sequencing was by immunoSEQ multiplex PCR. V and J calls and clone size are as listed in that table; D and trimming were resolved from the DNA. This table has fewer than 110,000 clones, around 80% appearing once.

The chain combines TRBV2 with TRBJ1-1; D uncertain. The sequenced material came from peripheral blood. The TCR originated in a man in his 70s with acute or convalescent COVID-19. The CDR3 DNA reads TGTGCCAGCAGTGAACGGACTGAAGCTTTCTTT. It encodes CASSERTEAFF.